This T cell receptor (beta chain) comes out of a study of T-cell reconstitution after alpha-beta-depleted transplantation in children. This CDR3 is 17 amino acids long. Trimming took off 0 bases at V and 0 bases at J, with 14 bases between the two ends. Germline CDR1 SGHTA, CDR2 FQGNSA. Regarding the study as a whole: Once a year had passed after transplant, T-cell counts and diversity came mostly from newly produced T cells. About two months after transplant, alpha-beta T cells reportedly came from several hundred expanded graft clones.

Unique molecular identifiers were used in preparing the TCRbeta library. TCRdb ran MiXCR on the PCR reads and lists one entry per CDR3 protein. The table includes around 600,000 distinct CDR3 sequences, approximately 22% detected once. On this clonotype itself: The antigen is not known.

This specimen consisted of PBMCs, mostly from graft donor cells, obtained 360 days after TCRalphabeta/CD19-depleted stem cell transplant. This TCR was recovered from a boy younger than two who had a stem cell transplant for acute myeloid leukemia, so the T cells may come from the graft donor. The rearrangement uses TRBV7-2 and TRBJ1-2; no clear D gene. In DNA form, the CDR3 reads TGTGCCAGCAGCTTAGCGCTTCACCCCACAACTAACTATGGCTACACCTTC. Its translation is CASSLALHPTTNYGYTF.